Presented here are 21 T cell receptor beta chains from one specimen sequenced in a study of blood T cell repertoires in COVID-19. Profiled with immunoSEQ multiplex PCR; TCRdb holds only in-frame clones, not every one. The table lists roughly 400,000 clones, approximately 90% of them singletons, with 1.2% to 1.5% in the top ten. The sequenced material came from PBMCs or T cells enriched from blood (not recorded which). These receptors were obtained from a woman aged 18 to 35 who had been exposed to COVID-19.

The chain couples TRBV27 to TRBJ1-5; D not resolved. Germline V gene sequence: CDR1 MNHEY, CDR2 SMNVEV (reference sequence). The CDR3 runs to 15 residues. The ends were cut back, 4 bases at V and 4 bases at J, with 14 bases in the middle. The CDR3 DNA is TGTGCCAGCAGTTACACAGCAAACCTAAATCAGCCCCAGCATTTT. Translation: CASSYTANLNQPQHF.

The sample holds a few counts of this clone. V is TRBV5-5 and J is TRBJ2-7; D might be TRBD2 (6 bases). This CDR3 region has 15 residues. CDR1 and CDR2 (germline): SGHKS, YYEKEE (reference sequence). V lost 4 bases and J lost 0, with 14 bases in between. The CDR3 coding sequence is TGTGCCAGCAGCAGTCGGGACTCGAGCTCCTACGAGCAGTACTTC. Amino acids: CASSSRDSSSYEQYF.

Here the CDR3 reads CASSQNRQGGTGELFF. Written as DNA, the CDR3 is TGTGCCAGCAGCCAAAATCGACAGGGTGGAACCGGGGAGCTGTTTTTT. The J gene is TRBJ2-2, the V gene TRBV4-2, with 7 nucleotides matching TRBD1. The length of the CDR3 is 16 residues. Germline trimming cut 2 bases from V and 5 bases from J; bases unmatched to any gene: 8. CDR1 LGHNA and CDR2 YNFKEQ come from the germline V gene.

This chain connects TRBV4-2 to TRBJ1-5, with D possibly matching TRBD1 (5 bases). Trimming removed 0 bases from V and 5 bases from J, with 11 bases in between. CDR3 size: 15 residues. Germline-derived CDR1 and CDR2 are LGHNA and YNFKEQ. The CDR3 bases are TGTGCCAGCAGCCAAGAGTTCTGGGGGGATCAGCCCCAGCATTTT. Its translation is CASSQEFWGDQPQHF.

The V call is TRBV28, the J call TRBJ1-5; TRBD1 is a possible D gene (5 bases). Germline V gives CDR1 MDHEN, CDR2 SYDVKM. V lost 6 bases and J 4 bases, leaving 7 bases between the germline ends. The CDR3 has 12 residues. CDR3 bases: TGTGCCAGCAGACAGGCTAATCAGCCCCAGCATTTT. Protein sequence: CASRQANQPQHF.

A few counts support this clone. V and J are TRBV28 and TRBJ1-6; D is undetermined. Trimming shortened V by 10 bases and J by 3 bases, and 10 bases separated the two germline ends. Germline lookup yields CDR1 MDHEN and CDR2 SYDVKM. This CDR3 comprises 13 residues. The CDR3 is CAITAIYNSPLHF. CDR3 sequence (DNA): TGTGCCATAACAGCCATCTATAATTCACCCCTCCACTTT. The variable domain in full, with the rest retrieved from reference TRBV28 and TRBJ1-6, is DVKVTQSSRYLVKRTGEKVFLECVQDMDHENMFWYRQDPGLGLRLIYFSYDVKMKEKGDIPEGYSVSREKKERFSLILESASTNQTSMYLCAITAIYNSPLHFGNGTRLTVT.

The chain joins TRBV27 to TRBJ1-3; D gene ambiguous. Trimming took 3 bases from V and 0 from J, leaving 9 bases between them. This CDR3 contains 15 residues. Germline loops: CDR1 MNHEY, CDR2 SMNVEV (reference sequence). CDR3 region: CASSFGGPSGNTIYF. CDR3 bases: TGTGCCAGCAGTTTCGGAGGGCCCTCTGGAAACACCATATATTTT.

This clone was seen only once. This chain connects TRBV7-9 to TRBJ2-5; 8 bases line up with TRBD2. V was pared by 6 bases and J by 3 bases, with 9 bases of the junction left unmatched. Germline lookup yields CDR1 SEHNR and CDR2 FQNEAQ (reference sequence). The CDR3 consists of 15 residues. CDR3 sequence reads: CASSFQLAVKETQYF. In nucleotides, the CDR3 is TGTGCCAGCAGTTTCCAACTAGCGGTGAAAGAGACCCAGTACTTC.

The V gene is TRBV27, the J gene TRBJ2-1; tentative D call: TRBD1 (5 bases). Trimming stripped 2 bases from V and 15 bases from J, with 17 bases between. Germline V gene sequence: CDR1 MNHEY, CDR2 SMNVEV (reference sequence). The CDR3 sequence is 13 residues long. Written as DNA, the CDR3 is TGTGCCAGCAGTTTAGGGGCCCTTCGAGATCCGTTCTTC. It yields the protein CASSLGALRDPFF.

CDR3 sequence (DNA): TGTGCCAGCAGTCCCTCCCAGGCCTACGAGCAGTACTTC. Its translation: CASSPSQAYEQYF. The chain combines TRBV7-3 with TRBJ2-7, with D hard to call. V dropped 6 bases and J dropped 2 bases, with 11 bases sitting between them. From germline, CDR1 is SGHTA and CDR2 FQGTGA. The length of the CDR3 is 13 residues.

This clone was seen a single time. The V call is TRBV10-2, the J call TRBJ2-7; 9 nucleotides line up with TRBD2. The germline V gene has CDR1 WSHSY and CDR2 SAAADI. The CDR3 extends over 18 amino acids. V lost 7 bases to trimming and J lost 0 bases; unmatched junction nucleotides: 16. CDR3 sequence (DNA): TGCGCCAGCAATCCAGATCCTAGCGGGACGGGCCTCTCCTACGAGCAGTACTTC. Its protein is CASNPDPSGTGLSYEQYF.

The chain employs TRBV3-1 (or the pseudogene TRBV3-2) and TRBJ2-3; D perhaps matches TRBD2 (7 bases). The CDR3 consists of 14 residues. CDR1 and CDR2 (germline): LGHDT, YNNKEL (reference sequence). Trimming left V 7 bases short and J 2 bases short, with 13 bases between. For the CDR3, the DNA is TGTGCCAGCAATCGCGGGGGCTACACAGATACGCAGTATTTT. Amino acids: CASNRGGYTDTQYF.

This clone was seen only once. J is TRBJ1-3 and V is TRBV6-6; 7 bases are shared with TRBD1. CDR1 and CDR2 from the germline V gene are MNHNY and SVGAGI (reference sequence). V lost 4 bases to trimming and J lost 4 bases; unmatched junction nucleotides: 10. The CDR3 covers 16 residues. This CDR3 is CASSFSPQGKGNTIYF. CDR3 nucleotides: TGTGCCAGCAGTTTTTCACCACAGGGGAAAGGAAACACCATATATTTT.

The rearrangement joins TRBV13 to TRBJ2-7, with D tentatively TRBD2 (6 bases). This CDR3 region has 14 residues. Germline loops: CDR1 PRHDT, CDR2 FYEKMQ (reference sequence). V dropped 3 bases and J dropped 4 bases, with 13 bases sitting between them. The DNA for the CDR3 is TGTGCCAGCAGCTTCGGGCGGGGTTCGTACGAGCAGTACTTC. This encodes CASSFGRGSYEQYF.

This chain connects TRBV27 to TRBJ2-3; weak D call: TRBD2 (6 bases). V lost 2 bases and J lost 3, with 12 bases in between. The CDR3 consists of 15 residues. The germline V gene has CDR1 MNHEY and CDR2 SMNVEV (reference sequence). CDR3 sequence: CASSLAGTVTDTQYF. DNA of the CDR3: TGTGCCAGCAGTTTAGCGGGGACTGTAACAGATACGCAGTATTTT.

The CDR3 DNA reads TGTGCCAGCAGCGCAACAGGGGGAAGACAGCCCCAGCATTTT. The encoded protein is CASSATGGRQPQHF. This rearrangement joins TRBV7-2 to TRBJ1-5, with TRBD1 matching 8 bases. CDR1 is SGHTA and CDR2 is FQGNSA in the germline V gene. J gave up 7 bases and V 5 bases, and 7 bases lay outside the gene matches. CDR3 length: 14 residues.

This chain joins TRBV4-1 and TRBJ1-5; 9 nucleotides align to TRBD1. Germline-derived CDR1 and CDR2 are MGHRA and YSYEKL. There are 15 residues in the CDR3. Trimming cost V 5 bases and J 7 bases; bases outside gene matches: 9. The CDR3 loop is CASSEPGQGNQPQHF. The CDR3 bases are TGCGCCAGCAGCGAACCAGGACAGGGGAACCAGCCCCAGCATTTT.

This clone was found once. The chain recombines TRBV2 with TRBJ2-2, with 9 bases matching TRBD2. V lost 3 bases and J lost 5; bases outside the gene matches: 13. The CDR3 spans 18 residues. Germline lookup yields CDR1 SNHLY and CDR2 FYNNEI. The CDR3 DNA is TGTGCCAGCAGTGATCCAAGTGGGGTAGCGGGAGAGACCGGGGAGCTGTTTTTT. This sequence encodes CASSDPSGVAGETGELFF.

This chain connects TRBV4-1 to TRBJ1-1; D perhaps matches TRBD1 (5 bases). Trimming took 0 bases from V and 0 from J, leaving 8 bases between them. The CDR3 has 15 amino acids. CDR1 and CDR2 from the germline V gene are MGHRA and YSYEKL. The chain's CDR3 is CASSQDPGMNTEAFF. For the CDR3, the DNA is TGCGCCAGCAGCCAAGATCCAGGGATGAACACTGAAGCTTTCTTT.

The V gene is TRBV27, the J gene TRBJ1-5; D gene ambiguous. Germline values: CDR1 MNHEY, CDR2 SMNVEV (reference sequence). The germline V and J ends were trimmed by 5 bases and 7 bases, with 12 bases remaining between them. This CDR3 has 13 residues. The CDR3: CASSPLGEQPQHF. The CDR3 DNA sequence: TGTGCCAGCAGTCCGCTTGGGGAGCAGCCCCAGCATTTT.

This chain uses TRBV28 with TRBJ1-4; 8 nucleotides match TRBD1. The CDR3 spans 16 residues. The V segment lost 5 bases and the J segment 0 bases; nucleotides outside the gene matches: 5. Germline-derived CDR1 and CDR2 are MDHEN and SYDVKM. In nucleotides, the CDR3 is TGTGCCAGCAGTAGGGGACAGGAGGCAACTAATGAAAAACTGTTTTTT. This sequence encodes CASSRGQEATNEKLFF. Together with reference TRBV28 and TRBJ1-4, the CDR3 gives the full variable domain: DVKVTQSSRYLVKRTGEKVFLECVQDMDHENMFWYRQDPGLGLRLIYFSYDVKMKEKGDIPEGYSVSREKKERFSLILESASTNQTSMYLCASSRGQEATNEKLFFGSGTQLSVL.